A few counts support the clone carrying this T cell receptor (beta chain). Antigen specificity is unknown. This sample was included in a study of T cell repertoires in cytomegalovirus infection. Study context: Public TCR beta signatures indicated both CMV infection and matching HLA type. Broader study findings: Identification of carriers of CMV plus the relevant HLA was achieved through cumulative public TCR beta family frequency. HLA-C-restricted CMV-specific TCR beta clonotypes were dominant in the ex vivo response.

CDR1 is MDHEN and CDR2 is SYDVKM in the germline V gene. The ends were cut back, 3 bases at V and 7 bases at J, with 10 bases in the middle. CDR3 length: 13 amino acids. TCRdb re-derived calls from the reads in MiXCR, one entry per CDR3 protein. The table records roughly 69,000 distinct CDR3 sequences, roughly a fifth of them present only once. The clonotype was recovered from a human donor in good health (CMV status not recorded). Some clones in this sample may be carry-over from other donors' samples. This chain connects TRBV28 to TRBJ1-5; TRBD1 is a possible D gene (5 bases). This specimen consisted of CD8+ T cells from cultured PBMCs, obtained from culture after CMV antigen stimulation. The DNA for the CDR3 is TGTGCCAGCAGTTTGGGGGGGTTGCAGCCCCAGCATTTT. Protein: CASSLGGLQPQHF.